This T cell receptor (beta chain) was profiled in a study of PD-L1 blockade in urothelial cancer (dated by TCRdb to the late 2010s). Regarding the complete study: Every patient began therapy in about 2014 and was given atezolizumab 1,200 mg intravenously every 3 weeks. Twenty-five of 29 patients were identified as males with urothelial cancer of bladder origin, and a prior smoking history was reported by 18 of 29 patients. An ECOG performance status of 0 or 1 was recorded for the patients, and 0 to 3 prior chemotherapy regimens had been received by the patients. Blood samples were analyzed at two time points: 3 weeks after treatment start (second dose) and 6 weeks after treatment start. Blood samples gave a median of about 130,000 T cells and 88,000 or so unique TCRs, with a median clonality of roughly 0.081. Somatic, immune and clinical correlates of response to PD-L1 blockade with atezolizumab in urothelial cancer were the focus of an exploratory multi-omic analysis. TCR sequencing covered pretreatment tumor samples and matched, serially collected peripheral blood taken before and after atezolizumab treatment. Durable clinical benefit meant progression-free survival longer than 6 months, and TCR features were also tested against progression-free and overall survival. In the same patients, whole exome sequencing and RNA sequencing of pretreatment tumors were performed in addition to TCR sequencing. Some ten patients reached durable clinical benefit, while 20 patients did not. Some 29 patients had pretreatment blood TCR-seq, roughly 24 had at least one posttreatment blood collection, and roughly 24 had tumor TCR-seq. Summary of the overall study and its limitations: Because the sample size was small (n ≈ 29) and many of the analyses were exploratory, the results are meant to be hypothesis-generating. Improved progression-free and overall survival was associated with having pretreatment peripheral blood TCR clonality below the median. Greater expansion of tumor-associated TCR clones in peripheral blood 3 weeks after the start of treatment was observed in patients with durable benefit (n of about 24, p = 0.022).

On this clone itself: No cognate antigen has been identified for it. The record has no base qualities; no much larger clone is one base away.

Synthetic TCR analog templates were spiked into each PCR so that absolute template abundance could be estimated from read counts. TCRbeta CDR3 regions were amplified from genomic DNA with bias-controlled V and J gene primers using the immunoSEQ assay. Rearranged TCRbeta segments were sequenced at approximately 20X coverage. From the authors' description of their analysis: Sequencing errors were corrected by clustering and CDR3s were annotated against IMGT to assign V, D and J genes. Downstream analyses used only productive TCRbeta rearrangements and left out out-of-frame or stop-codon sequences. Clonality was calculated as one minus the Shannon entropy normalized by the log of the number of unique productive sequences. Fisher's exact test with Benjamini-Hochberg correction, using a cutoff of adjusted p below 0.01, was how clones that differed between time points or between blood and tumor were identified. TCRdb's version of the immuneACCESS table is confined to in-frame rearrangements and falls short of the full clone set. An unresolved V gene accounts for under half of the shortfall where checked; the remainder is of unknown origin. V and J calls and clone size are as listed in that table; D and trimming were resolved from the DNA. The sample records roughly 87,000 clones, around 89% of which are singletons. The biggest ten clones account for about 1% of the sample.

The label giving this sample's time point can be read as: pretreatment peripheral blood. The cohort comprised 25 to 30 patients with locally advanced or metastatic urothelial carcinoma treated at Memorial Sloan Kettering on a trial protocol. Peripheral blood mononuclear cells were collected pretreatment and during treatment, with between 1 and 8 total time points obtained per patient. The Qiagen DNeasy Blood extraction kit was used to purify genomic DNA from total PBMCs and tumor samples. PBMCs were collected pretreatment and during treatment, and were isolated and stored as previously described. The CDR3, cysteine through phenylalanine, is 14 amino acids long. The only DNA kept is the CDR3, 42 bases in frame from the first base. Trimming removed 4 bases from V and 7 bases from J, leaving 14 bases between the germline ends.

This TCR came from a woman older than 75 with urothelial cancer. Sequenced material: PBMCs, taken around atezolizumab (anti-PD-L1) treatment. The sequence joins TRBV6-7 to TRBJ1-5; the D gene is unclear. TRBV6-7 has ORF status, its function being uncertain. The CDR3 sequence is CASSSSWEDQPQHF. The nucleotides are TGTGCCAGCAGTTCCTCGTGGGAGGACCAGCCCCAGCATTTT.